The source of this T cell receptor (beta chain) is a study of vaccination and CD4 T cells after COVID-19. Study background: Post-diagnosis, post-COVID samples were collected after a median around 100 days, ranging 35 to 161.

V lost 3 bases, J lost 7 bases, and 10 bases lay in between. The CDR3 has 12 amino acids. Looked up from germline, CDR1 is DFQATT and CDR2 is SNEGSKA (reference sequence). Described treatment: roughly 11-day PBMC culture with coronavirus spike peptide pools or control peptides (ViraFEST assay). Half the medium was exchanged for fresh IL-2 medium on days 3 and 7. Concerning this clonotype: Its antigen is as yet unknown.

Cultured CD4+ T cell DNA underwent sequencing with the Oncomine TCR Beta short-read assay. The authors extracted genomic DNA from cultured CD4+ T cells. Using its own MiXCR run on the PCR reads, TCRdb lists one record per CDR3 protein. The table shows approximately 6,000 distinct CDR3 sequences, with about three fifths occurring only once. Sequenced: CD4+ T cells from blood, cultured in vitro. This TCR came from a human donor who had recovered from COVID-19. The chain couples TRBV20-1 to TRBJ2-1, with D unresolved. This chain's CDR3 is CSARVAGNEQFF. In DNA form, the CDR3 reads TGCAGTGCTAGGGTTGCAGGAAATGAGCAGTTCTTC.